This TCR beta chain was recorded in a study of cytomegalovirus exposure and HLA in healthy donors (dated by TCRdb to 2017 to 2019). Looking at the study overall: An earlier analysis of roughly 570 of the donors reported 276 Gb of sequence data and 95 million to 120 million unique TCR beta sequences obtained from around 170 million T cells. Around 300 gigabases of sequencing data and approximately 84 million unique TCR sequences were included in an early release covering roughly 600 HLA-typed donors. Among the approximately 400 genotyped donors, around 79% belonged to the genetic ancestry cluster associated with self-reported Caucasian donors. The study aimed to test whether cataloging public T cell receptors could reveal signatures of past pathogen exposure. Using immunosequencing, the study profiled T cell repertoires from about 650 subjects and related those repertoires to cytomegalovirus serostatus. In addition to the first cohort of around 670 subjects, a separate validation cohort of about 120 different subjects was used. To predict cytomegalovirus infection status, the study brought together high-throughput TCR immunosequencing, statistical association of individual TCRs with disease status, and machine learning. A later analysis re-examined previously published TCR beta repertoires from 610 or so donors and added high-resolution HLA genotyping to investigate patterns of TCR occurrence. In the later analysis, no new phenotypic data were used to find candidate immune exposures; instead, reliance was placed on TCR beta sequences and their occurrence across donors. In an earlier analysis of 500 to 650 of the donors, high-throughput TCR beta sequencing was used to judge whether each TCR beta V gene segment behaved as functional or pseudogenic. Donor age, sex, ethnicity and CMV serostatus were collected together with the repertoire data. In a later genetic analysis, genome-wide SNP genotypes for about 55% of the roughly 700 donors were used, and that subset was treated as a discovery cohort. All discovery cohort repertoires had been generated using a single sequencing platform. Class I and class II HLA loci were covered by the typing at four-digit resolution. Typing coverage differed by locus: A, B, C, DRB1 and DQB1 were typed in roughly 629-640 donors, DQA1 in roughly 500, DPA1 in over 600, and DPB1 in around 490. About five DR-DQ haplotypes were treated as single units for association and clustering because of strong linkage in the cohort. Across 300 to 400 genotyped donors of the cohort, an average of about 200,000 unique TCR beta nucleotide sequences per donor were sequenced, and approximately 19% of those sequences were non-productive.

Points the paper makes about the study in general: In a later genetic analysis, fewer N-insertions in productive TCRs were reported among donors in an Asian-associated ancestry cluster than the roughly 710-donor mean. Across donors, most TCR sequences were observed very rarely, whereas some public TCRs were present in many individuals. Over 15 rarely observed V segments, including chromosome 9 orphons, were excluded from the earlier analysis of some 590 of the donors because counts were too low. A further reported finding was that TCR beta sequences accurately predicted the HLA-A and HLA-B alleles for most subjects in the first cohort. In the study, about 150 TCR beta chains were listed as associated with cytomegalovirus. Because HLA typing was unavailable for some donors at each locus, only the typed subset was used in association tests. Strong co-occurrence of HLA alleles, especially DR and DQ, made assigning TCR associations to individual alleles difficult. Only TCR beta chains were sequenced in this cohort, and the absence of alpha or paired-chain data limited detectable features. Some IMGT-functional V segments, including TRBV6-2 and TRBV6-3, could not be distinguished by the 87-base-pair reads and were therefore excluded. For the cohort, immune exposure information was limited to CMV serostatus. In a later analysis, most CMV-associated TCR beta chains were found to appear HLA-restricted, with HLA associations seemingly driven largely by CMV exposure. An association between a missense DCLRE1C variant and V-gene and J-gene trimming of TCR beta chains was found in a later genetic analysis and replicated in an independent cohort. Roughly uniform sequencing depth across donors was assumed in presence/absence analyses, although this assumption may not hold. It was suggested by the authors that the approach could potentially be generalized to other disease states and immunological phenotypes. The classifier was reported to diagnose cytomegalovirus status with high specificity and sensitivity in both the original and validation cohorts. In a later analysis, HLA-associated TCR beta chains showed more clonal expansion and lower generation probabilities than non-associated chains that were equally common. A cluster of highly shared sequence variants was judged likely to be a technical artifact of the sequencing pipeline. Correlated functional status among segregating V segments might be attributable to linkage disequilibrium, but an unknown experimental factor could not be ruled out. According to a later analysis, parvovirus B19, influenza, CMV and Epstein-Barr virus appeared linked to several top co-occurrence clusters. In a later analysis, around 15,000 TCR beta sequences were associated with specific HLA alleles at a false discovery rate of 0.05. In vitro tests confirmed that a few of the cytomegalovirus-associated TCR beta chains recognize cytomegalovirus antigens. In a later analysis, TCR association rates were found to vary across HLA loci, with the most associated TCRs seen for DRB1 alleles and the fewest for HLA-C alleles. An earlier analysis of approximately 570 of the donors showed that most TCR beta V segments appeared in productive rearrangements either about 87% or about 30% of the time, which broadly matched IMGT annotations.

As to this clone: Its antigen is not yet known. No base quality information exists; no much larger clone differs at one position.

CDR1 and CDR2 are drawn from the germline V gene: SQVTM, ANQGSEA. Here V drops 6 bases and J drops 1 base, and the junction holds 13 bases not matched to any gene. Including cysteine and phenylalanine, the CDR3 has 16 amino acids. The read is trimmed to its CDR3 DNA, 48 bases read in frame from base 1. The cohort was made up of 666 healthy bone marrow donors. All cohort members were sampled while nominally healthy, although unrecorded immune exposures were likely present. The donor was CMV seronegative and was included in the group of around 320 seronegative cohort members. Every donor gave a peripheral blood sample, and the peripheral blood mononuclear cells from that sample were used for TCR beta sequencing. Genomic DNA extraction from the blood cell samples was performed with the Qiagen DNeasy Blood Extraction Kit. The method behind the library was the immunoSEQ multiplex PCR assay. For the multiplex PCR, a mixture combining 60 forward primers for TCR Vbeta segments and 13 reverse primers for TCR Jbeta segments was used. The CDR3 region of rearranged TCR beta genes was amplified from genomic DNA with a multiplex PCR assay. Amplified TCR beta libraries were sequenced as 87-base-pair reads on the Illumina HiSeq System. On the authors' methods: A later analysis counted about 80 million unique TCR beta chains across the roughly 700 repertoires, and 9.5 million to 11 million of these chains were shared by at least two donors. A nearest-neighbor algorithm error-corrected the raw reads and collapsed the reads into unique sequences, merging closely related sequences to remove PCR and sequencing errors. To assign V, D and J gene segments, CDR3 sequences were aligned to IMGT reference sequences. For a sequence to be retained, at least a six-nucleotide match to both a V gene segment and a J gene segment was required. Rearrangements were called productive when the CDR3 lacked stop codons and stayed in frame with V and J; all others were non-productive. Following IMGT convention, CDR3 was defined as the stretch from the second conserved V-encoded cysteine to the conserved J-encoded phenylalanine. Sequences without an unambiguous match to a single V gene segment were excluded from the earlier analysis of a few hundred of the donors. In an earlier analysis of around 600 of the donors, V segments were called functional above 56.7% productive rearrangements and were called segregating when the between-donor standard deviation exceeded 5%. A statistical classification framework was developed to diagnose cytomegalovirus status using the catalog of TCR beta chain sequences. V and J gene assignment, in a later analysis, came from comparing TCR nucleotide sequences with IMGT/GENE-DB human TR gene sequences. A later analysis assigned CDR3 sequences and most-parsimonious VDJ recombination scenarios with the TCRdist pipeline. A later analysis defined each TCR beta chain by its CDR3 amino acid sequence plus V-gene family, and excluded reads lacking a unique V-gene family. As a way to deal with suspected cross-contamination and a sequencing artifact, a later analysis dropped approximately 570 nucleotide sequences that were highly shared and had low generation probability. In a later analysis, a clonal expansion index for each public chain was calculated from normalized within-repertoire ranks of inferred template counts. Generation probabilities in a later analysis came from a VDJ recombination model fitted to out-of-frame rearrangements, and those results were checked against IGoR. A later analysis scored TCR-TCR, TCR-HLA and TCR-CMV co-occurrence with hypergeometric tests, applying a repertoire-size bias correction to TCR pairs. To estimate false discovery rates, a later analysis permuted the HLA or CMV assignments 20 times. A later analysis grouped co-occurring TCRs with DBSCAN, adding TCRdist sequence similarity when clustering within HLA-allele-positive subsets. Repertoires with fewer than 30,000 or more than 120,000 public chains were left out of co-occurrence clustering, as were five repertoires with anomalous nucleotide sharing. Not all clones reach the TCRdb copy of this immuneACCESS table, which keeps in-frame sequences only. Checked studies attribute under half of the gap to unresolved V genes and leave the rest unexplained. D and trimming were read from the DNA, whereas the V and J calls and clone size are those reported in that table. In this sample the table shows 200,000 to 250,000 clones, about 89% of which occur a single time. The ten top clones hold roughly 1% of the sample.

Input material: PBMCs. This clonotype was obtained from a woman in her late teens or twenties in good health and CMV-seronegative. The chain uses TRBV29-1 and TRBJ2-7, and TRBD1 aligns with 9 junction nucleotides. The CDR3 in this case is CSVVYTGTGRSYEQYF. The DNA is as follows: TGCAGCGTAGTATATACCGGGACAGGGAGATCCTACGAGCAGTACTTC.